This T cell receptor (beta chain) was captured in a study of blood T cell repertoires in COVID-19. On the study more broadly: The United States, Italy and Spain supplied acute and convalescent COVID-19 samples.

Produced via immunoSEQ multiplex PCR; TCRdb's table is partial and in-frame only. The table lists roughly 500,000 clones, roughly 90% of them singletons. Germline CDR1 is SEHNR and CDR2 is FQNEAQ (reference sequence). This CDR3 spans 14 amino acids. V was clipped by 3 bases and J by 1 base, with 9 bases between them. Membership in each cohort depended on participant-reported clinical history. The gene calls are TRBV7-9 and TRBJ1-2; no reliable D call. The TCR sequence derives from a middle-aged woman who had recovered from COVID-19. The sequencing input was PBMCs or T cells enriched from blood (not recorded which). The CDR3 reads CASSFEGINYGYTF. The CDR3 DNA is TGTGCCAGCAGCTTCGAGGGTATTAACTATGGCTACACCTTC. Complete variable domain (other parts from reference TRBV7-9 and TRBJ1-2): DTGVSQNPRHKITKRGQNVTFRCDPISEHNRLYWYRQTLGQGPEFLTYFQNEAQLEKSRLLSDRFSAERPKGSFSTLEIQRTEQGDSAMYLCASSFEGINYGYTFGSGTRLTVV.